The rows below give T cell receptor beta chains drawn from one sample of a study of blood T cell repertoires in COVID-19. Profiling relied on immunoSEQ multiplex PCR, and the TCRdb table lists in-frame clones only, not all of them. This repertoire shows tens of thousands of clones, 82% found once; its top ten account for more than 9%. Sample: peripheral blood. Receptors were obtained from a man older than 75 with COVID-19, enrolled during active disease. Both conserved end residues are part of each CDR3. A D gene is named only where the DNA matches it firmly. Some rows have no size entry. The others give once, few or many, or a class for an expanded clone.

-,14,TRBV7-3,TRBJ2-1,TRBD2,CASSLALARDEQFF,TGTGCCAGCAGCTTAGCACTAGCGCGCGATGAGCAGTTCTTC
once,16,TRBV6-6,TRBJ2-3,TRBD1,CASSYRGQGSADTQYF,TGTGCCAGCAGTTACCGTGGACAGGGGAGCGCAGATACGCAGTATTTT
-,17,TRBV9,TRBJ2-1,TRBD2,CASSSVSGGAGYNEQFF,TGTGCCAGCAGCTCTGTTTCCGGGGGGGCCGGATACAATGAGCAGTTCTTC
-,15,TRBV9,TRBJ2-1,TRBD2,CASSLGGLAGGEQFF,TGTGCCAGCAGCCTAGGCGGACTAGCGGGTGGTGAGCAGTTCTTC
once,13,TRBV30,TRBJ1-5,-,CAWGAGSNQPQHF,TGTGCCTGGGGGGCCGGTAGCAATCAGCCCCAGCATTTT
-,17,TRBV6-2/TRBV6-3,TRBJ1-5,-,CASSPRRLTGINQPQHF,TGTGCCAGCAGCCCCCGCCGGTTGACGGGGATCAATCAGCCCCAGCATTTT
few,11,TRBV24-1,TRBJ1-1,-,CATRLGTEAFF,TGTGCCACCCGGCTAGGCACTGAAGCTTTCTTT
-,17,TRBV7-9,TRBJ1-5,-,CASSHSTTGPGNQPQHF,TGTGCCAGCAGTCACTCGACTACCGGACCGGGGAATCAGCCCCAGCATTTT
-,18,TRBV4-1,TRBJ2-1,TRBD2,CASSQGLAGGHSYNEQFF,TGCGCCAGCAGCCAAGGGCTAGCGGGGGGACACTCCTACAATGAGCAGTTCTTC
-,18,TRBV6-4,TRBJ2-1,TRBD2,CASSDQTSGRAGYNEQFF,TGTGCCAGCAGTGACCAGACTAGCGGGAGGGCCGGCTACAATGAGCAGTTCTTC
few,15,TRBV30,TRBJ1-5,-,CAWSLVGRGNQPQHF,TGTGCCTGGAGCCTGGTCGGGAGGGGCAATCAGCCCCAGCATTTT
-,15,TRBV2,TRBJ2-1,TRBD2,CASSEVRAGDNEQFF,TGTGCCAGCAGTGAAGTGCGAGCGGGAGACAATGAGCAGTTCTTC
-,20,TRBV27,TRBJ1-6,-,CASSLRIPVGASSYNSPLHF,TGTGCCAGCAGTTTACGAATCCCCGTGGGGGCAAGCTCCTATAATTCACCCCTCCACTTT
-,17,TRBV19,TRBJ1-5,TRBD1,CASSIPTGEGGNQPQHF,TGTGCCAGTAGTATACCCACAGGGGAAGGAGGCAATCAGCCCCAGCATTTT
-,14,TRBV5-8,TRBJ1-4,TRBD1,CASSSQGAYEKLFF,TGTGCCAGCAGCTCACAGGGGGCGTATGAAAAACTGTTTTTT
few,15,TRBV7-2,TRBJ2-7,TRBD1,CASSPRTGGIYEQYF,TGTGCCAGCAGCCCCCGGACAGGGGGGATCTACGAGCAGTACTTC
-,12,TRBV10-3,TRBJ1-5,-,CAAAQSNQPQHF,TGTGCCGCGGCCCAGAGTAATCAGCCCCAGCATTTT
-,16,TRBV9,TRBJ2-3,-,CASSVATMAGADTQYF,TGTGCCAGCAGCGTAGCTACAATGGCAGGGGCAGATACGCAGTATTTT
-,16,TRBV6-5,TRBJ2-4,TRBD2,CASSYSGGGLSNIQYF,TGTGCCAGCAGTTACTCGGGCGGGGGGCTATCAAACATTCAGTACTTC
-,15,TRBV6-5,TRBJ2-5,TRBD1,CATALTGGGGETQYF,TGTGCCACTGCGCTGACAGGGGGCGGGGGAGAGACCCAGTACTTC
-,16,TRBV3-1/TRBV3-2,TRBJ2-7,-,CASSQDLSRAYYEQYF,TGTGCCAGCAGCCAAGATCTCTCCAGGGCATACTACGAGCAGTACTTC
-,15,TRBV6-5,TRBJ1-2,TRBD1,CASSRGTAFNYGYTF,TGTGCCAGCAGTAGGGGGACAGCGTTTAACTATGGCTACACCTTC
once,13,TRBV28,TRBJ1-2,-,CASTKPTRVGYTF,TGTGCCAGCACTAAACCTACTCGGGTAGGCTACACCTTC